The rows below give T cell receptor beta chains drawn from one sample of a study of OX40 agonist ivuxolimab in advanced cancers. Produced via immunoSEQ multiplex PCR; TCRdb's table is partial and in-frame only. The table has about 82,000 clones, around 90% seen once; the top ten hold 2% to 2.5%. The material was CD4+ or CD8+ T cells sorted from blood, obtained in a trial of the OX40 agonist ivuxolimab. The receptor set was obtained from an adult with an advanced solid tumor such as melanoma, head and neck, liver or kidney cancer. Each CDR3 is given with its conserved first and last residue. Each record gives: clone size, D gene, J gene, V gene, CDR3 DNA, CDR3 protein. D genes are given only for firm matches. Size is stated for part of the rows, as once, few or many counts, or as a class when the clone is expanded.

.,.,TRBJ2-7,TRBV28,TGTGCCAGCAGTTTAAACAGTCCCTACGAGCAGTACTTC,CASSLNSPYEQYF
once,TRBD2,TRBJ2-1,TRBV30,TGTGCCTGGAGTGCCAGGGCTAGCGGGAGCGATGAGCAGTTCTTC,CAWSARASGSDEQFF
.,.,TRBJ2-3,TRBV28,TGTGCCAGCAATGACCAAGGCAGGGATACGCAGTATTTT,CASNDQGRDTQYF
.,.,TRBJ2-7,TRBV5-4,TGTGCCAGCAGCACCGACTTCTCGGTCGGCTACGAGCAGTACTTC,CASSTDFSVGYEQYF
.,.,TRBJ2-6,TRBV2,TGTGCCAGCACTAGGGACGGAGGCTCTGGGGCCAACGTCCTGACTTTC,CASTRDGGSGANVLTF
.,.,TRBJ2-5,TRBV9,TGTGCCAGCAGCGTAGCTCCAACACACCAAGAGACCCAGTACTTC,CASSVAPTHQETQYF
.,TRBD2,TRBJ2-1,TRBV4-2,TGTGCCAGCAGCCGGTCGGCCAGCGGGAGGAATGAGCAGTTCTTC,CASSRSASGRNEQFF
.,TRBD1,TRBJ1-3,TRBV27,TGTGCCAGCAGTTTATCTGACAGGGCGAACACCATATATTTT,CASSLSDRANTIYF
.,.,TRBJ1-4,TRBV5-1,TGCGCCAGCAGCCTCTATTCCGGGTCCAGCGGTGAAAAACTGTTTTTT,CASSLYSGSSGEKLFF
.,.,TRBJ2-1,TRBV7-6,TGTGCCAGCAGCTACGGGGGGCGGGGGCCCACCTACAATGAGCAGTTCTTC,CASSYGGRGPTYNEQFF
.,.,TRBJ2-3,TRBV7-9,TGTGCCAGCAGCTTCGGTCTCTACTCCCCACAGTATTTT,CASSFGLYSPQYF
.,.,TRBJ1-2,TRBV28,TGTGCCAGCGGTAGGACAGTTAATGGCTACACCTTC,CASGRTVNGYTF
few,.,TRBJ2-7,TRBV11-3,TGTGCCAGCAGCTTAGGAGTACAAGGATCCTACGAGCAGTACTTC,CASSLGVQGSYEQYF
.,.,TRBJ2-5,TRBV19,TGTGCCAGTAGTATGCCCCTGGAGACCCAGTACTTC,CASSMPLETQYF
once,TRBD2,TRBJ2-5,TRBV7-2,TGTGCCAGCAGCGAAAAGGGACTAGCGGGGTATCAAGAGACCCAGTACTTC,CASSEKGLAGYQETQYF
.,TRBD2,TRBJ2-1,TRBV6-1,TGTGCCAGCAGTGAAGGATGGGGAGGGAGGCATGAGCAGTTCTTC,CASSEGWGGRHEQFF
.,.,TRBJ2-7,TRBV10-3,TGTGCCATCAGTGATGGGGCACCCTACGAGCAGTACTTC,CAISDGAPYEQYF
.,.,TRBJ2-3,TRBV29-1,TGCAGCGTTGAGGAGGGAACAGATACGCAGTATTTT,CSVEEGTDTQYF
.,.,TRBJ2-5,TRBV2,TGTGCCAGCAGCGCGTGGGGTTCCCAAGAGACCCAGTACTTC,CASSAWGSQETQYF
.,.,TRBJ2-1,TRBV7-2,TGTGCCAGCAGCTGGGGACACTACAATGAGCAGTTCTTC,CASSWGHYNEQFF
.,TRBD1,TRBJ1-6,TRBV25-1,TGTGCCAGCACTGGGCAGGGGGCAACCTCACCCCTCCACTTT,CASTGQGATSPLHF
once,.,TRBJ2-7,TRBV4-2,TGTGCCAGCAGCCAAGATCTGGCAGGGACCTACGAGCAGTACTTC,CASSQDLAGTYEQYF
.,.,TRBJ1-4,TRBV5-1,TGCGCCAGCAGCTTGGAGGGGGTAGCCGGCGAAAAACTGTTTTTT,CASSLEGVAGEKLFF
.,.,TRBJ1-4,TRBV4-1,TGCGCCAGCAGCCAAGATCCAACTAATGAAAAACTGTTTTTT,CASSQDPTNEKLFF
.,.,TRBJ1-3,TRBV18,TGTGCCAGCTCAAGCCGCCAGACTGGAAACACCATATATTTT,CASSSRQTGNTIYF
.,.,TRBJ2-1,TRBV27,TGTGCCAGCAGAGTCGGTAGCTCCTACAATGAGCAGTTCTTC,CASRVGSSYNEQFF
.,.,TRBJ1-1,TRBV15,TGTGCCACCAGCAGTCCGGGCAGCATGAACACTGAAGCTTTCTTT,CATSSPGSMNTEAFF
.,.,TRBJ2-3,TRBV19,TGTGCCAGTAGTTCCCGCGGTAGAGGTGGCACAGATACGCAGTATTTT,CASSSRGRGGTDTQYF
.,.,TRBJ2-7,TRBV21-1,TGTGCCAGCAGAGACGTTGGCGGTATAACCTACGAGCAGTACTTC,CASRDVGGITYEQYF
.,TRBD2,TRBJ2-1,TRBV9,TGTGCCAGCAGCCAAGGGCAGCGGGAGTTGAATGAGCAGTTCTTC,CASSQGQRELNEQFF
.,.,TRBJ2-1,TRBV12-2,TGTGCAAGTCCCACCCATTTGGGGGGCCACAATGAGCAGTTCTTC,CASPTHLGGHNEQFF
.,.,TRBJ2-5,TRBV5-1,TGCGCCAGTTGGAGGGCCCTCAAGGGGGAGACCCAGTACTTC,CASWRALKGETQYF
.,TRBD2,TRBJ2-1,TRBV5-1,TGCGCCAGCAGCTTGGCGTTTGCGGGAGGGAACAATGAGCAGTTCTTC,CASSLAFAGGNNEQFF
.,.,TRBJ1-1,TRBV6-5,TGTGCCAGCAGTAAACAGGGAAACACTGAAGCTTTCTTT,CASSKQGNTEAFF
.,.,TRBJ2-5,TRBV15,TGTGCCACCAGCAGAGTGGGGACGCAAGAGACCCAGTACTTC,CATSRVGTQETQYF
.,.,TRBJ2-7,TRBV6-5,TGTGCCAGCCGAGTGGGGGGTGGAGAGCAGTACTTC,CASRVGGGEQYF
.,.,TRBJ1-3,TRBV5-1,TGCGCCAGCAGCTTTGATGGGCCATCTAGCTCTGGAAACACCATATATTTT,CASSFDGPSSSGNTIYF
.,.,TRBJ2-3,TRBV28,TGTGCCAGCAGTTCAACTAGCCGACTACGCGGCACAGATACGCAGTATTTT,CASSSTSRLRGTDTQYF
once,.,TRBJ2-1,TRBV9,TGTGCCAGCAGCCTTGGCCTAGTTGGAAATGAGCAGTTCTTC,CASSLGLVGNEQFF
.,TRBD1,TRBJ2-7,TRBV27,TGTGCCAGCAGTCTCAGACAGGGGCTAGGGGAGCAGTACTTC,CASSLRQGLGEQYF
.,TRBD2,TRBJ2-1,TRBV9,TGTGCCAGCAGCCCCGGACTAGCGATATACTACAATGAGCAGTTCTTC,CASSPGLAIYYNEQFF
.,.,TRBJ1-5,TRBV28,TGTGCCAGCAGTTTATCGGGGAAAAGTCAGCCCCAGCATTTT,CASSLSGKSQPQHF
.,TRBD1,TRBJ2-7,TRBV28,TGTGCCAGCACTGGACAGGGGGTTAGCGGCTACGAGCAGTACTTC,CASTGQGVSGYEQYF
.,TRBD2,TRBJ2-5,TRBV2,TGTGCCAGCAGTGTGGGACTAGCGGGAGGAGGGGAGACCCAGTACTTC,CASSVGLAGGGETQYF
.,.,TRBJ1-6,TRBV6-5,TGTGCCAGCAGTTACACTAATTCACCCCTCCACTTT,CASSYTNSPLHF